The next 3 T cell receptor beta chains were all read from a single sample in a study of T cell responses to AZD1222 COVID-19 vaccine. Sequencing used immunoSEQ multiplex PCR; TCRdb keeps in-frame clones, though not all of them. The sample has roughly 70,000 clones; 85% to 90% are singletons. The material was peripheral blood, obtained 28 days after the second AZD1222 dose. These receptors all come from an adult who received the AZD1222 COVID-19 vaccine.

This chain uses TRBV6-1 with TRBJ1-2; D is uncertain. Deletions cut 0 bases from V and 6 bases from J, with 8 bases between. The CDR3 runs to 13 residues. Germline values: CDR1 MNHNS, CDR2 SASEGT. The CDR3 sequence is CASSEAGSHGYTF. The DNA of the CDR3 is TGTGCCAGCAGTGAAGCGGGGTCACATGGCTACACCTTC.

The chain couples TRBV12-3 or TRBV12-4 to TRBJ1-6, with D possibly TRBD1 on 5 matching bases. The length of the CDR3 is 13 residues. Trimming left V 3 bases short and J 13 bases short, with 13 bases between. This CDR3 reads CASSFGAVRPLHF. For the CDR3, the DNA is TGTGCCAGCAGTTTTGGGGCGGTTCGGCCCCTCCACTTT.

This sequence joins TRBV19 and TRBJ1-4; maybe TRBD1 (5 bases). CDR1 is LNHDA and CDR2 is SQIVND in the germline V gene (reference sequence). The CDR3 consists of 15 residues. The V gene lost 3 bases and the J gene lost 3 bases, with 11 bases spanning the gap. CDR3 protein: CASSIQGVANEKLFF. CDR3 DNA: TGTGCCAGTAGTATCCAGGGTGTAGCTAATGAAAAACTGTTTTTT.